The entry below gives a single T cell receptor (beta chain) sequence along with its context. The V gene's germline CDR1 is MDHEN and CDR2 SYDVKM. V shed 6 bases and J 7 bases; nucleotides not matched to a gene: 12. The CDR3 extends over 15 amino acids. In the authors' workflow: It was from reference gene primer amplification that nucleated cell counts were estimated. The protocol was immunoSEQ multiplex PCR, while the TCRdb copy is restricted to in-frame clones and leaves out a portion. V and J calls and clone size are copied from that table; D and trimming were computed from the DNA. The sample yields about 200,000 clones, around 83% seen once. These data belong to a study of blood T cell repertoires in COVID-19. Study summary: T cells, B-cell-depleted T cells, or PBMCs provided the cDNA or gDNA that served as material.

The source is a human donor in a cohort sampled during active COVID-19. Specimen: peripheral blood. V and J are TRBV28 and TRBJ1-5, with 7 bases that match TRBD1. The CDR3 coding sequence is TGTGCCAGCAGCCCCCGTAAAGGGGGCAGACAGCCCCAGCATTTT. Encoded protein: CASSPRKGGRQPQHF.